This entry features one T cell receptor (beta chain) sequence. Its antigen is still unknown. This specimen comes from a study of OX40 agonist ivuxolimab in advanced cancers. The study, taken as a whole, reports: CD8+ T cells (on average) carried more expanded clones than CD4+ T cells. Clonal expansion was seen in CD4+ and CD8+ blood T cells by week 6 at 0.1 to 3.0 mg/kg.

TCRdb's copy holds only in-frame clones and misses some; the assay was immunoSEQ multiplex PCR. The profile shows roughly 8,000 clones, around two thirds of them singletons. The V and J ends lost 1 base and 4 bases respectively, with 17 bases between them. CDR3 length: 16 residues. CDR1 is MGHRA and CDR2 is YSYEKL in the germline V gene. Specimen: CD4+ or CD8+ T cells sorted from blood, collected in a trial of the OX40 agonist ivuxolimab. The genes are TRBV4-1 and TRBJ2-7, with D possibly TRBD2 on 6 matching bases. This receptor was taken from an adult with an advanced solid tumor such as melanoma, head and neck, liver or kidney cancer. The CDR3 DNA sequence: TGCGCCAGCAGCCAAGGGCGGGACGGGAGAAAATACGAGCAGTACTTC. Residues: CASSQGRDGRKYEQYF.